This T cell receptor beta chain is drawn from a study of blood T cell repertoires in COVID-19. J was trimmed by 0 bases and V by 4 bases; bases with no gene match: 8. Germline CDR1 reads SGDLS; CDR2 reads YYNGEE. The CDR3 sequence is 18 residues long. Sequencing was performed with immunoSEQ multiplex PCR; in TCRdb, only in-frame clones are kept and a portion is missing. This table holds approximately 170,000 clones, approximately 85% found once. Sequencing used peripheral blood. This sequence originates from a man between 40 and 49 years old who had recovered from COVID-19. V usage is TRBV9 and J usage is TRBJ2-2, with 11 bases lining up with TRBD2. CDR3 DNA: TGTGCCAGCAGCCCCGGGACTAGCGGCGCTACGAACACCGGGGAGCTGTTTTTT. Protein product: CASSPGTSGATNTGELFF.